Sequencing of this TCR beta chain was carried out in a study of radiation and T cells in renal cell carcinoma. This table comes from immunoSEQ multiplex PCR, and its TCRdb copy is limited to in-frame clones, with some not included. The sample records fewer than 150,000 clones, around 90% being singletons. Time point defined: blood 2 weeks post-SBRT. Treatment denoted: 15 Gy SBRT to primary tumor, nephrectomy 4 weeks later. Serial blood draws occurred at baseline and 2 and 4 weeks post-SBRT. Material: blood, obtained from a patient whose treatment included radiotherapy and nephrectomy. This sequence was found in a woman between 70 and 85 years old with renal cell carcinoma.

The CDR3 region has the DNA TGTGCCAGCAGCTTAAGACAAGGAAACACCATATATTTT. It specifies CASSLRQGNTIYF. V and J are TRBV7-6 and TRBJ1-3, with D uncertain. Germline-derived CDR1 and CDR2 are SGHVS and FNYEAQ. The CDR3 sequence is 13 residues long. V was shortened by 2 bases and J by 4 bases, with 6 bases between the two germline ends.